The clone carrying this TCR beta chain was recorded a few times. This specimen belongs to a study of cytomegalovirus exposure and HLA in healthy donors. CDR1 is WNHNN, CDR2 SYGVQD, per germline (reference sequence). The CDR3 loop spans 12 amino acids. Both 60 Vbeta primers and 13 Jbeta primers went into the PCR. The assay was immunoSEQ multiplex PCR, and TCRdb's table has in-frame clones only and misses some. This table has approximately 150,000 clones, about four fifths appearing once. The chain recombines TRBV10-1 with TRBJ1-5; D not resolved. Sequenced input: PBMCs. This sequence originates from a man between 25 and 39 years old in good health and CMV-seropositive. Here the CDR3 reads CVQRDYNQPQHF. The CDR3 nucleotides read TGCGTACAGCGCGACTACAATCAGCCCCAGCATTTT.